A selection of T cell receptor beta chains follows, all from one sample in a study of T cells in Graves' hyperthyroidism and ophthalmopathy. TCRdb ran MiXCR on the multiplex PCR reads and lists one entry per CDR3 protein. The table shows a few hundred thousand distinct CDR3 sequences, with about 13% occurring only once. Sequences were obtained from blood. These receptors all come from a man between 25 and 39 years old with Graves' hyperthyroidism that later progressed to Graves' ophthalmopathy. Each CDR3 is given with its conserved first and last residue. D genes are given only for firm matches. Only some rows state a clone size, as once, few, many or a class for expanded clones.

few	TRBV12-3/TRBV12-4	TRBJ2-5	.	CASSHLEETQYF	TGTGCCAGCAGTCACCTGGAAGAGACCCAGTACTTC
.	TRBV5-4	TRBJ2-7	.	CANSQQRGFREQYF	TGTGCCAACAGCCAGCAGCGAGGGTTCCGAGAGCAGTACTTC
.	TRBV5-1	TRBJ1-2	.	CASSRISPSNYGYTF	TGCGCCAGCTCCCGGATATCCCCCTCTAACTATGGCTACACCTTC
many	TRBV30	TRBJ2-2	.	CAWRSRRGRRNTGELFF	TGTGCCTGGCGATCCCGTAGAGGCCGTCGGAACACCGGGGAGCTGTTTTTT
many	TRBV27	TRBJ1-2	.	CASSLGQFNGYTF	TGTGCCAGCAGTTTAGGACAGTTCAATGGCTACACCTTC
.	TRBV11-2	TRBJ2-1	.	CASSLDPRNNEQFF	TGTGCCAGCAGCTTAGATCCACGCAACAATGAGCAGTTCTTC
few	TRBV5-5	TRBJ2-2	.	CASEDRLNTGELFF	TGTGCCAGCGAGGACAGATTAAACACCGGGGAGCTGTTTTTT
.	TRBV30	TRBJ1-6	.	CAWSDDRYYNSPLHF	TGTGCCTGGAGTGACGACAGGTACTATAATTCACCCCTCCACTTT
few	TRBV19	TRBJ1-5	.	CASSMTRWPSNQPQHF	TGTGCCAGTAGTATGACCCGTTGGCCAAGCAATCAGCCCCAGCATTTT
many	TRBV2	TRBJ2-5	.	CASSDEGDLETQYF	TGTGCCAGCAGTGACGAGGGGGACTTGGAGACCCAGTACTTC
.	TRBV3-1	TRBJ1-4	TRBD1	CASSRGQAGLTNEKLFF	TGTGCCAGCAGCCGCGGACAGGCCGGACTTACTAATGAAAAACTGTTTTTT
.	TRBV30	TRBJ1-5	.	CAWGLHSNQPQHF	TGTGCCTGGGGGTTACATAGCAATCAGCCCCAGCATTTT
few	TRBV20-1	TRBJ1-1	.	CSARESLDTEAFF	TGCAGTGCTAGAGAGTCGCTGGACACTGAAGCTTTCTTT
few	TRBV6-2/TRBV6-3	TRBJ2-7	TRBD1	CAIKGTGGFRQYF	TGTGCCATTAAAGGGACAGGGGGCTTCAGGCAGTACTTC
many	TRBV2	TRBJ1-5	TRBD1	CASREDRSNQPQHF	TGTGCCAGCAGGGAGGACAGGAGCAATCAGCCCCAGCATTTT
few	TRBV9	TRBJ2-7	.	CASSSGTQSTRQYF	TGTGCCAGCAGCTCCGGGACCCAATCTACGAGGCAGTACTTC
many	TRBV12-3/TRBV12-4	TRBJ2-5	TRBD2	CASSSTGGRETQYF	TGTGCCAGCAGTTCCACGGGGGGTCGGGAGACCCAGTACTTC
many	TRBV28	TRBJ2-4	TRBD1	CASSRGQGLTKNIQYF	TGTGCCAGCAGCCGGGGACAGGGACTAACCAAAAACATTCAGTACTTC
many	TRBV12-3/TRBV12-4	TRBJ1-5	.	CASSLPGQNQPQHF	TGTGCCAGCAGTTTACCCGGACAGAATCAGCCCCAGCATTTT
few	TRBV7-2	TRBJ2-3	.	CASSLLGARDTQYF	TGTGCCAGCAGCTTACTTGGGGCTCGAGATACGCAGTATTTT
many	TRBV11-2	TRBJ1-2	TRBD1	CASSAVTGRNGYTF	TGTGCCAGCAGCGCGGTGACAGGGCGGAATGGCTACACCTTC
many	TRBV11-3	TRBJ2-7	TRBD1	CASSLDGTGNEQYF	TGTGCCAGCAGCTTAGACGGGACAGGGAACGAGCAGTACTTC
many	TRBV7-6	TRBJ1-1	.	CASSLVARGNTEAFF	TGTGCCAGCAGCTTAGTCGCCCGGGGGAACACTGAAGCTTTCTTT
few	TRBV12-3/TRBV12-4	TRBJ1-1	.	CASSNTTVKGGITEAFF	TGTGCCAGCAGTAACACAACAGTCAAGGGGGGGATCACTGAAGCTTTCTTT
many	TRBV6-1	TRBJ2-7	TRBD1	CASSDTGTGALWEQYF	TGTGCCAGCAGTGATACCGGGACAGGGGCCCTCTGGGAGCAGTACTTC
many	TRBV20-1	TRBJ2-3	.	CSASPLWGGTDTQYF	TGCAGTGCATCCCCTTTGTGGGGCGGCACAGATACGCAGTATTTT
many	TRBV15	TRBJ1-5	TRBD1	CATSSRDRINQPQHF	TGTGCCACCAGCTCCCGGGACAGAATCAATCAGCCCCAGCATTTT
.	TRBV7-9	TRBJ2-1	.	CASSLTSTFNEQFF	TGTGCCAGCAGCCTAACTAGCACCTTTAATGAGCAGTTCTTC
.	TRBV7-3	TRBJ2-3	TRBD2	CASSSMGLAGGTDTQYF	TGTGCCAGCAGCTCAATGGGACTAGCGGGGGGCACAGATACGCAGTATTTT
few	TRBV30	TRBJ1-1	.	CAWSVYSPGYTEAFF	TGTGCCTGGAGTGTATATAGTCCCGGGTACACTGAAGCTTTCTTT
.	TRBV3-1	TRBJ2-1	TRBD2	CASSQEVLDLGTSGGSYNEQFF	TGTGCCAGCAGCCAAGAGGTCCTCGACCTGGGAACTAGCGGGGGATCTTACAATGAGCAGTTCTTC
many	TRBV6-1	TRBJ1-5	.	CASSWQGGNQPQHF	TGTGCCAGCAGTTGGCAGGGTGGCAATCAGCCCCAGCATTTT